This T cell receptor beta chain comes out of a study of CD8 T cells in Susac syndrome. The CDR3 contains 15 residues. Trimming pared 5 bases from V and 6 bases from J, leaving 20 bases between. Germline values: CDR1 SEHNR, CDR2 FQNEAQ (reference sequence). Sequencing of TCR beta covered CD8+ and CD4+ T cells obtained from blood. The multiple sclerosis control group comprised treatment-naive patients with stable or active relapsing-remitting disease. The CD8+ and CD4+ T cells were isolated magnetically using a negative isolation approach, whereas the TEMRA cells were enriched by FACS. RNA totalling about 0.5 to 1 ug underwent reverse transcription with random hexamers. The authors amplified TCR beta CDR3 across 54 Vbeta and 13 Jbeta using immunoSEQ multiplex PCR. TCRdb fed the immunoSEQ multiplex PCR reads into MiXCR, producing one record per CDR3 protein. The sample carries approximately 300,000 distinct CDR3 sequences, around 85% recorded once.

The sample consisted of CD8+ T cells from PBMCs. V and J are TRBV7-9 and TRBJ2-7; D is possibly TRBD1 (7 bases). This TCR was recovered from a human donor with multiple sclerosis. The CDR3 DNA sequence: TGTGCCAGCAGCGCGGGGTGGACAGGACATTCCGAGCAGTACTTC. It codes for CASSAGWTGHSEQYF.